This TCR beta chain came from a study of vaccination and CD4 T cells after COVID-19. This clonotype was seen more than once but under ten times. Its antigen is currently unknown. Treatment: roughly ten-day PBMC culture with coronavirus spike peptide pools or control peptides (ViraFEST assay). Sequencing of the DNA from cultured CD4+ T cells was carried out with the Oncomine TCR Beta short-read assay. From the PCR reads, TCRdb called clonotypes with MiXCR, one entry per CDR3 protein. The profile shows roughly 10,000 distinct CDR3 sequences, approximately 30% of them singletons. The CDR3 is made up of 20 amino acids. Germline lookup yields CDR1 LNHDA and CDR2 SQIVND (reference sequence). V gave up 3 bases and J gave up 3 bases; unmatched junction bases: 19.

The TCR comes from a human donor who had recovered from COVID-19. The starting material was CD4+ T cells from blood, cultured in vitro, obtained after SARS-CoV-2 vaccination. The chain links TRBV19 to TRBJ2-5, with 10 bases matching TRBD2. In DNA form, the CDR3 reads TGTGCCAGTAGTATTAGGTCGTCCAGGATAAGGCTAGCGGGAGAAGAGACCCAGTACTTC. Protein product: CASSIRSSRIRLAGEETQYF.